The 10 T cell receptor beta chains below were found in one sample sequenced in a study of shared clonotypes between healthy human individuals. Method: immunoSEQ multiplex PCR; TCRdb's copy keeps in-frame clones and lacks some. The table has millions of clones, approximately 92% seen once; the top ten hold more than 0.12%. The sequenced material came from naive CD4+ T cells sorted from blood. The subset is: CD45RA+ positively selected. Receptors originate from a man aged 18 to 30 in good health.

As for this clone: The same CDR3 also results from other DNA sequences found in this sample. The CDR3 DNA is TGTGCCAGCAGTGCCAACTACGAGCAGTACTTC. Translated: CASSANYEQYF. V usage is TRBV6-1 and J usage is TRBJ2-7; no firm D call. V lost 4 bases, J lost 3 bases, and 4 bases lay in between. From germline, CDR1 is MNHNS and CDR2 SASEGT. The length of the CDR3 is 11 residues.

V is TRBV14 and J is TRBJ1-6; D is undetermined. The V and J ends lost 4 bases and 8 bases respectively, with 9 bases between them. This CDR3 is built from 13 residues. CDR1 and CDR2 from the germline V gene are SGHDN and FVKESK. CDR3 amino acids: CASSLTLDSPLHF. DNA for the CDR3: TGTGCCAGCAGCCTGACCCTCGATTCACCCCTCCACTTT.

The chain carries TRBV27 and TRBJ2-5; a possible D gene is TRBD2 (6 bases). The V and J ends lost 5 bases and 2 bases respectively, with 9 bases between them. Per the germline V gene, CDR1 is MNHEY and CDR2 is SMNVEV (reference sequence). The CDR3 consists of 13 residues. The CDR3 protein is CASSRGWQETQYF. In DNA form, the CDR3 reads TGTGCCAGCAGTCGGGGGTGGCAAGAGACCCAGTACTTC.

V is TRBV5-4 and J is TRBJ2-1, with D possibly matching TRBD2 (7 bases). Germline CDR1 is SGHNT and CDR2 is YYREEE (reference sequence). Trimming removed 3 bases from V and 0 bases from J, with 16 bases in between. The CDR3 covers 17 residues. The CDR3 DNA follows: TGTGCCAGCAGCTGGGGGGGCTGGCGGGGCTCCTACAATGAGCAGTTCTTC. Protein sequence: CASSWGGWRGSYNEQFF.

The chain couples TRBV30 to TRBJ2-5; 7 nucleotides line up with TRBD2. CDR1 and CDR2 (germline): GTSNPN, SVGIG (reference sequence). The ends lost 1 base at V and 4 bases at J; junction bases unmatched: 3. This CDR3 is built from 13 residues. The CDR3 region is CAWSAAGLETQYF. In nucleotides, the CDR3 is TGTGCCTGGAGTGCAGCGGGGCTAGAGACCCAGTACTTC.

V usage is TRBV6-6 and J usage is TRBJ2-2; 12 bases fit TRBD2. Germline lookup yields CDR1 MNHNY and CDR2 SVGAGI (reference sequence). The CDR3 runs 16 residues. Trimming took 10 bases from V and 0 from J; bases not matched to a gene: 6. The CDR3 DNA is TGTGCCACCCGGACTAGCGGGAAATCGAACACCGGGGAGCTGTTTTTT. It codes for CATRTSGKSNTGELFF.

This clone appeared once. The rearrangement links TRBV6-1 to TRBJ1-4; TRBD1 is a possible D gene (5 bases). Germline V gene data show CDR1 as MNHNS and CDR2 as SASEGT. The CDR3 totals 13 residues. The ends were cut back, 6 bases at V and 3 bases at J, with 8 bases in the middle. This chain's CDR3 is CASRGQANEKLFF. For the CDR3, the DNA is TGTGCCAGCAGGGGGCAGGCTAATGAAAAACTGTTTTTT.

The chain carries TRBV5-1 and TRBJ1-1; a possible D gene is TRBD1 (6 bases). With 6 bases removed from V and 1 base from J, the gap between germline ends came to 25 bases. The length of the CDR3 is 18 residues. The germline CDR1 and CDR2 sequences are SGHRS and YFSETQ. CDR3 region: CASTPEGGPKNWNTEAFF. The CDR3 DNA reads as TGCGCCAGCACCCCAGAGGGGGGGCCGAAGAACTGGAACACTGAAGCTTTCTTT.

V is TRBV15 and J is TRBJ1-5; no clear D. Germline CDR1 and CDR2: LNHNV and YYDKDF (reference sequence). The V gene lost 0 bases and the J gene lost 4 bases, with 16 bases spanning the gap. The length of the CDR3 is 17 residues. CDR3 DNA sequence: TGTGCCACCAGCAGAGATTTGCTAACAGCGATGAATCAGCCCCAGCATTTT. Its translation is CATSRDLLTAMNQPQHF.

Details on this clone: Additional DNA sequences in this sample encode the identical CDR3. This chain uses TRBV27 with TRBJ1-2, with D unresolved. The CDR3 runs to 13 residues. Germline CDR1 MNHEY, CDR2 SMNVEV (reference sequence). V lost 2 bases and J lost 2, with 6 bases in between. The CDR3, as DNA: TGTGCCAGCAGTTTACGGGAAAACTATGGCTACACCTTC. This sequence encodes CASSLRENYGYTF.